The rows below give T cell receptor beta chains drawn from one sample of a study of blood T cell repertoires in COVID-19. The method was immunoSEQ multiplex PCR; TCRdb's version includes in-frame clones alone and lacks a portion of them. The sample yields about 200,000 clones, around 88% seen once. Sequencing input: PBMCs or T cells enriched from blood (not recorded which). The receptor set was obtained from a woman aged 30 to 39 who had been exposed to COVID-19. Each CDR3 is given with its conserved first and last residue.

j_call cdr3_length v_call cdr3_aa
TRBJ2-1 16 TRBV9 CASSVGWAPSYNEQFF
TRBJ1-6 20 TRBV27 CASSLSPLGRGVNRNSPLHF
TRBJ2-1 15 TRBV7-2 CASSLEGFSYNEQFF
TRBJ1-6 14 TRBV6-5 CASKGDSYNSPLHF
TRBJ1-2 14 TRBV28 CASSLRGGIFGYTF
TRBJ1-6 16 TRBV10-3 CAAKGNPGQDNSPLHF
TRBJ2-7 14 TRBV7-9 CASSQTGSSYEQYF
TRBJ1-1 12 TRBV29-1 CSEQGLSTEAFF
TRBJ1-2 16 TRBV10-3 CAMAYLTGGVYYGYTF
TRBJ2-6 17 TRBV7-9 CASSSSWAVSGANVLTF
TRBJ2-7 14 TRBV9 CASSAGTGRDEQYF
TRBJ2-7 15 TRBV4-1 CASSQKEQGTYEQYF
TRBJ1-4 15 TRBV28 CASSLYSDRGKKLFF
TRBJ1-1 16 TRBV5-1 CASSLDNRGPGTEAFF
TRBJ1-2 18 TRBV27 CASSLTLAQGAYGYGYTF
TRBJ1-6 14 TRBV27 CASSPGTDNSPLHF
TRBJ2-3 16 TRBV5-1 CASSTEGGGIADTQYF
TRBJ2-1 16 TRBV28 CASSLSLSDRDDEQFF
TRBJ2-3 14 TRBV6-6 CASSYRGLVVTQYF
TRBJ2-7 15 TRBV6-5 CASRATGGEVHEQYF
TRBJ2-7 15 TRBV5-1 CASRVGTDESYEQYF
TRBJ1-2 16 TRBV5-6 CASSFLEATGSYGYTF
TRBJ1-5 15 TRBV5-1 CASSLGQGGGQPQHF
TRBJ2-5 17 TRBV5-1 CASSLGLGLAGVETQYF
TRBJ2-7 13 TRBV2 CAGGGGSSYEQYF
TRBJ1-1 14 TRBV9 CASSPRLLVGEAFF
TRBJ2-3 17 TRBV5-1 CASSLAPGTGVTDTQYF
TRBJ2-3 14 TRBV29-1 CSVDRGTSTDTQYF
TRBJ2-1 15 TRBV27 CASSLGQGTYNEQFF
TRBJ2-4 14 TRBV9 CASSGLAGENIQYF
TRBJ1-4 15 TRBV5-1 CASSTLDRSNEKLFF
TRBJ2-1 16 TRBV5-8 CASSPPWGLGGNEQFF
TRBJ1-2 15 TRBV5-4 CASSPDRDPVYGYTF
TRBJ2-4 15 TRBV30 CAWSRRINPKNIQYF
TRBJ1-1 16 TRBV5-5 CASSLLPPGPDTEAFF
TRBJ1-2 15 TRBV11-2 CASSSIGGSDYGYTF
TRBJ1-4 16 TRBV3-1/TRBV3-2 CASSQDWTGTDEKLFF
TRBJ1-4 15 TRBV5-1 CASSLDGATNEKLFF
TRBJ1-6 12 TRBV27 CASSQNNSPLHF
TRBJ2-1 16 TRBV5-5 CASSLRQGSSYNEQFF
TRBJ1-1 13 TRBV29-1 CSVQGARGTEAFF
TRBJ2-3 15 TRBV27 CASTIGGGSTDTQYF
TRBJ1-1 15 TRBV13 CASSAYRGRKTEAFF
TRBJ2-5 15 TRBV5-1 CASSSTIDRVETQYF
TRBJ1-6 13 TRBV7-2 CASSLALLSPLHF
TRBJ1-1 15 TRBV6-1 CASSERGTGTTEAFF
TRBJ2-7 13 TRBV18 CASTVAGSYEQYF
TRBJ1-2 12 TRBV29-1 CSALGANYGYTF
TRBJ2-5 17 TRBV9 CASSLTGSGGLQETQYF
TRBJ2-1 14 TRBV2 CASSARQGANEQFF
TRBJ1-5 15 TRBV6-5 CASSQTGLGNQPQHF
TRBJ2-7 16 TRBV3-1/TRBV3-2 CASSPEGGYPLNWQYF
TRBJ2-1 13 TRBV10-1 CASTPDRGNEQFF
TRBJ1-3 15 TRBV19 CASSIGAGSGNTIYF
TRBJ1-5 14 TRBV3-1/TRBV3-2 CASSQGDSGQPQHF